These 17 T cell receptor beta chains originate from one sample sequenced in a study of blood T cells in healthy people across ages. PCR was performed a second time for about 7 to 12 cycles using a sample-barcoded 5' primer and a J-beta primer mix. TCRdb redid the calling of the 5' RACE reads with MiXCR, one entry per CDR3 protein. The table has some 1 million distinct CDR3 sequences, under 55% seen once; the top ten hold approximately 20%. Sequences were obtained from blood. The origin of the receptors is a woman in her fifties or sixties in good health.

V and J are TRBV5-1 and TRBJ2-1, with TRBD2 matching 8 bases. The CDR3 is made up of 15 amino acids. With V trimmed by 4 bases and J by 8 bases, 11 bases remained unmatched. In germline, CDR1 is SGHRS, CDR2 YFSETQ. The CDR3 protein is CASSTGTRGGDEQFF. The CDR3 region has the DNA TGCGCCAGCAGCACCGGGACTAGGGGGGGTGATGAGCAGTTCTTC. Full variable domain (rest looked up from reference TRBV5-1 and TRBJ2-1): KAGVTQTPRYLIKTRGQQVTLSCSPISGHRSVSWYQQTPGQGLQFLFEYFSETQRNKGNFPGRFSGRQFSNSRSEMNVSTLELGDSALYLCASSTGTRGGDEQFFGPGTRLTVL.

This chain joins TRBV6-5 and TRBJ2-1; TRBD2 agrees at 8 bases. The germline gives CDR1 MNHEY, CDR2 SVGAGI. V gave up 5 bases and J gave up 4 bases; unmatched junction bases: 10. The CDR3 has 16 amino acids. CDR3 in DNA: TGTGCCAGCAGTCGATCAGCGGGAGCTTGGTACAATGAGCAGTTCTTC. It specifies CASSRSAGAWYNEQFF.

This clonotype was counted between two and nine times. This rearrangement joins TRBV27 to TRBJ2-7, with D tentatively TRBD2 (6 bases). V lost 3 bases, J lost 2 bases, and 17 bases lay in between. This CDR3 spans 16 amino acids. The V gene's germline CDR1 is MNHEY and CDR2 SMNVEV (reference sequence). CDR3 sequence reads: CASSFRMGGFAYEQYF. The CDR3 bases are TGTGCCAGCAGTTTTCGTATGGGGGGATTCGCCTACGAGCAGTACTTC.

This clonotype has more than one count but fewer than ten. The chain links TRBV29-1 to TRBJ2-1, with 10 bases that match TRBD2. Trimming at V came to 5 bases and at J to 5 bases, leaving 3 bases not matched to a gene. Germline lookup yields CDR1 SQVTM and CDR2 ANQGSEA. The CDR3 consists of 13 residues. The CDR3 reads CSVTAGGNNEQFF. The CDR3 nucleotides read TGCAGCGTTACAGCGGGAGGGAACAATGAGCAGTTCTTC.

This CDR3 reads CASSLDRLAGHRYNEQFF. CDR3 coding DNA: TGTGCCAGCAGCTTAGATAGGCTAGCGGGACACAGATACAATGAGCAGTTCTTC. The rearrangement joins TRBV7-9 to TRBJ2-1; 9 bases align to TRBD2. Germline-derived CDR1 and CDR2 are SEHNR and FQNEAQ (reference sequence). Trimming at V came to 1 base and at J to 4 bases, leaving 11 bases not matched to a gene. The CDR3 totals 18 residues.

This sequence joins TRBV6-1 and TRBJ1-5; D not certain. The CDR3 has 16 residues. Germline CDR1 is MNHNS and CDR2 is SASEGT. Deletions cut 2 bases from V and 6 bases from J, with 17 bases between. The CDR3 nucleotides read TGTGCCAGCAGTGAACCGGGCAGGCCATCGAGTCAGCCCCAGCATTTT. Its translation is CASSEPGRPSSQPQHF.

This chain connects TRBV29-1 to TRBJ2-5; D possibly uses TRBD1 or TRBD2 (5 bases each). Trimming left V 4 bases short and J 5 bases short, with 11 bases between. Germline assignment: CDR1 SQVTM and CDR2 ANQGSEA. The CDR3 length is 12 residues. The CDR3 sequence: CSVVLGVETQYF. The CDR3 coding sequence is TGCAGCGTTGTTCTGGGGGTCGAGACCCAGTACTTC.

The chain joins TRBV5-1 to TRBJ2-5, with TRBD2 matching 9 bases. The junction had 12 bases not matched to a gene; V was cut back by 4 bases and J by 11 bases. The length of the CDR3 is 14 residues. Germline loops: CDR1 SGHRS, CDR2 YFSETQ. The chain's CDR3 is CASSPRTSVDEQYF. Here the CDR3 DNA reads TGCGCCAGCAGCCCTAGGACTAGCGTTGATGAGCAGTACTTC.

This chain links TRBV7-2 with TRBJ2-3, with 11 bases aligning to TRBD2. Germline assignment: CDR1 SGHTA and CDR2 FQGNSA. Trimming cost V 5 bases and J 0 bases; bases outside gene matches: 10. The CDR3 is 18 residues long. For the CDR3, the DNA is TGTGCCAGCAGCCCGAGGGCTAGCGGGGGGCGGAGCACAGATACGCAGTATTTT. It is translated as CASSPRASGGRSTDTQYF.

This clonotype was counted only a few times. The V gene is TRBV7-2, the J gene TRBJ2-7; 9 bases line up with TRBD1. The CDR3 extends over 17 amino acids. Per the germline V gene, CDR1 is SGHTA and CDR2 is FQGNSA. V shed 5 bases and J 0 bases; nucleotides not matched to a gene: 11. The CDR3 DNA is TGTGCCAGCAGCCTTAGTAGGGGGACAGGGCCCTCCTACGAGCAGTACTTC. Translating gives CASSLSRGTGPSYEQYF.

This clonotype was detected only a few times. This rearrangement joins TRBV6-1 to TRBJ1-2; D perhaps matches TRBD1 (6 bases). The CDR3 covers 13 residues. Looked up from germline, CDR1 is MNHNS and CDR2 is SASEGT. Deletions cut 6 bases from V and 3 bases from J, with 11 bases between. The CDR3 region is CASSQGFDYGYTF. In nucleotides, the CDR3 is TGTGCCAGCAGCCAGGGGTTCGACTATGGCTACACCTTC.

This clonotype was observed a handful of times. The chain combines TRBV7-6 with TRBJ2-5; 7 bases fit TRBD2. This CDR3 comprises 16 residues. Germline values: CDR1 SGHVS, CDR2 FNYEAQ. J was trimmed by 1 base and V by 5 bases; bases with no gene match: 10. The CDR3 region has the DNA TGTGCCAGCAGCCCCCGGGGGGTCTGGCCCCAAGAGACCCAGTACTTC. Translated, it gives CASSPRGVWPQETQYF.

This clonotype turned up a few times. The gene calls are TRBV2 and TRBJ2-6; no reliable D call. Between the trimmed V and J ends, which lost 7 bases and 4 bases, there was a span of 11 bases. Germline V gene lookup returns CDR1 SNHLY and CDR2 FYNNEI. There are 14 residues in the CDR3. The CDR3 region has the DNA TGTGCCAGCACGCTAGAGTACGGGGCCAACGTCCTGACTTTC. It specifies CASTLEYGANVLTF.

Concerning this clonotype itself: A junction end diverges from the germline sequence, so it may reflect a read error. This chain links TRBV10-3 with TRBJ2-7; TRBD2 might be the D (6 bases). The CDR3 covers 14 residues. Germline values: CDR1 ENHRY, CDR2 SYGVKD. CDR3 region: CATQSGGLSHEQYF. The CDR3 nucleotides are TGTGCCACCCAGAGCGGAGGGCTCTCCCACGAGCAGTACTTC.

CDR3 in amino acids: CASSEIPDRNQETQYF. Here the CDR3 DNA reads TGTGCCAGCAGTGAAATCCCCGACAGAAACCAAGAGACCCAGTACTTC. The chain has TRBV6-1 and TRBJ2-5; TRBD1 is a possible D gene (5 bases). The V end was cut by 2 bases, the J end by 0 bases, with 13 bases between. Germline loops: CDR1 MNHNS, CDR2 SASEGT. This CDR3 spans 16 amino acids.

The chain is built from TRBV6-6 and TRBJ1-6; D gene ambiguous. Looked up from germline, CDR1 is MNHNY and CDR2 is SVGAGI (reference sequence). This CDR3 contains 17 residues. With 2 bases removed from V and 5 bases from J, the gap between germline ends came to 16 bases. The CDR3: CASSYDQTNWNNSPLHF. The CDR3 nucleotides read TGTGCCAGCAGTTACGACCAGACAAACTGGAATAATTCACCCCTCCACTTT.

V usage is TRBV7-7 and J usage is TRBJ2-1; 9 positions match TRBD2. The J segment lost 7 bases and the V segment lost 1 base, leaving 5 bases of the junction unmatched. Germline V lookup: CDR1 SSHAT, CDR2 FNYEAQ (reference sequence). There are 15 residues in the CDR3. CDR3 loop: CASSLGPSGINEQFF. The CDR3 nucleotides read TGTGCCAGCAGCTTAGGTCCTAGCGGGATTAATGAGCAGTTCTTC. The whole variable domain, filled in from reference TRBV7-7 and TRBJ2-1, reads GAGVSQSPRYKVTKRGQDVTLRCDPISSHATLYWYQQALGQGPEFLTYFNYEAQPDKSGLPSDRFSAERPEGSISTLTIQRTEQRDSAMYRCASSLGPSGINEQFFGPGTRLTVL.